These 13 T cell receptor beta chains were sequenced from one sample in a study of identical twins. Each CDR3 protein is one row after TCRdb ran MiXCR on the 5' RACE reads. The data show 500,000 to 600,000 distinct CDR3 sequences, roughly a fifth seen once. In addition, the sample was reused for a study of T cells expressing NK-cell markers.

What was sequenced was CD4+ T cells sorted from blood. The source of these receptors is a woman younger than 30 in good health.

This clonotype was detected only a few times. J is TRBJ2-1 and V is TRBV10-2; perhaps TRBD1 as D (6 bases). The CDR3 consists of 15 residues. Germline lookup yields CDR1 WSHSY and CDR2 SAAADI. V was pared by 6 bases and J by 9 bases, with 21 bases between. The DNA for the CDR3 is TGCGCCAGCAGGGGGGCCTCGCCAGGGTGGGGTGAGCAGTTCTTC. Encoded protein: CASRGASPGWGEQFF.

This clonotype has only one observation. The V gene is TRBV6-2 or TRBV6-3, the J gene TRBJ2-6; D is unclear. The CDR3 loop spans 15 amino acids. V lost 7 bases and J 0 bases, leaving 10 bases between the germline ends. CDR1 and CDR2 from the germline V gene are MNHEY and SVGEGT. CDR3 DNA: TGTGCCAGCACCCGGACCCACTCTGGGGCCAACGTCCTGACTTTC. This codes for CASTRTHSGANVLTF.

The CDR3 here is CASSVVGVRSYNEQFF. The DNA for the CDR3 is TGTGCCAGCAGCGTAGTTGGGGTTAGGTCCTACAATGAGCAGTTCTTC. The chain joins TRBV9 to TRBJ2-1; D is unclear. Germline V lookup: CDR1 SGDLS, CDR2 YYNGEE. This CDR3 spans 16 amino acids. With 0 bases removed from V and 1 base from J, the gap between germline ends came to 11 bases.

This clonotype has more than one count but fewer than ten. V and J are TRBV20-1 and TRBJ1-1; 9 bases agree with TRBD1. Germline CDR1 and CDR2: DFQATT and SNEGSKA (reference sequence). The CDR3 runs to 12 residues. Germline trimming cut 5 bases from V and 4 bases from J; bases unmatched to any gene: 2. Written as DNA, the CDR3 is TGCAGTGCTCGGGGACAGGGCACTGAAGCTTTCTTT. It is translated as CSARGQGTEAFF.

CDR3 bases: TGTGCCAGCAGTGTGGAGGGGAGGGCCACTGAAGCTTTCTTT. This sequence encodes CASSVEGRATEAFF. The V gene is TRBV2, the J gene TRBJ1-1; tentative D call: TRBD1 (5 bases). CDR1 and CDR2 from the germline V gene are SNHLY and FYNNEI. This CDR3 has 14 residues. V shed 4 bases and J shed 4 bases, with 13 bases lying between them.

The V gene is TRBV7-2, the J gene TRBJ2-3, with D perhaps matching TRBD2 (5 bases). Germline V CDR1 and CDR2: SGHTA, FQGNSA. The CDR3 length is 16 residues. The germline V and J ends were trimmed by 1 base and 2 bases, with 13 bases remaining between them. Here the CDR3 reads CASSLGLRGNTDTQYF. The CDR3 nucleotides are TGTGCCAGCAGCTTAGGTCTCCGGGGTAACACAGATACGCAGTATTTT.

The chain uses TRBV2 and TRBJ2-3; D not certain. V was shortened by 6 bases and J by 2 bases, with 12 bases between the two germline ends. The germline V gene encodes CDR1 SNHLY and CDR2 FYNNEI. This CDR3 has 14 residues. The CDR3 nucleotides are TGTGCCAGCAGGGCTGACTCACACACAGATACGCAGTATTTT. This gives the protein CASRADSHTDTQYF.

The DNA of the CDR3 is TGTGCCAGCAGCTCTTTAGCGGGGGGGCGGGATACGTATGAGCAGTTCTTC. This translates into CASSSLAGGRDTYEQFF. The rearrangement links TRBV11-2 to TRBJ2-1, with 11 bases aligning to TRBD2. This CDR3 contains 17 residues. V lost 4 bases, J lost 8 bases, and 13 bases stayed unmatched. The germline V gene has CDR1 SGHAT and CDR2 FQNNGV.

This clonotype has a handful of counts. The V and J genes are TRBV6-1 and TRBJ2-7, with TRBD2 matching 7 bases. CDR1 MNHNS and CDR2 SASEGT come from the germline V gene. This CDR3 has 14 amino acids. Unmatched junction bases numbered 4, after V lost 5 bases and J lost 0 bases. The CDR3 loop is CASSRAGNSYEQYF. The CDR3 DNA sequence: TGTGCCAGCAGTCGAGCGGGAAACTCCTACGAGCAGTACTTC.

This clonotype was observed a few times. The chain joins TRBV5-1 to TRBJ2-2; no clear D gene. The V end lost 2 bases, the J end lost 7 bases, and 12 bases lay between the germline ends. This CDR3 comprises 14 residues. CDR1 is SGHRS, CDR2 YFSETQ, per germline. The CDR3 DNA reads TGCGCCAGCAGCTTCGCTCAGGTCGGCGGGGAGCTGTTTTTT. It codes for CASSFAQVGGELFF.

This chain connects TRBV7-7 to TRBJ2-7; D not resolved. The germline gives CDR1 SSHAT, CDR2 FNYEAQ (reference sequence). The CDR3 has 19 amino acids. V lost 2 bases and J 0 bases, leaving 23 bases between the germline ends. The CDR3 region has the DNA TGTGCCAGCAGCTTAATGCGGAACCTTAAACTGACGAGCTCCTACGAGCAGTACTTC. The encoded protein is CASSLMRNLKLTSSYEQYF.

This clonotype was counted only a few times. This chain joins TRBV20-1 and TRBJ2-7; 10 bases are shared with TRBD2. Unmatched junction bases numbered 4, after V lost 3 bases and J lost 2 bases. The V gene's germline CDR1 is DFQATT and CDR2 SNEGSKA (reference sequence). The CDR3 spans 14 residues. The CDR3 loop is CSASGLAGAYEQYF. The CDR3 DNA is TGCAGTGCTAGTGGGCTAGCGGGAGCCTACGAGCAGTACTTC.

The chain has TRBV20-1 and TRBJ1-2; D might be TRBD1 (6 bases). Germline lookup yields CDR1 DFQATT and CDR2 SNEGSKA (reference sequence). Trimming removed 5 bases at V and 7 bases at J, with 20 bases between. There are 14 residues in the CDR3. In DNA form, the CDR3 reads TGCAGTGCTGCCCGAGGGGGAGGTAGTAGTGGCTACACCTTC. As protein: CSAARGGGSSGYTF.